Listed below are T cell receptor beta chains from one sample, sequenced in a study of Graves' ophthalmopathy and Graves' hyperthyroidism. One entry per CDR3 protein, called by TCRdb with MiXCR from the multiplex PCR reads. The sample has hundreds of thousands of distinct CDR3 sequences; approximately 21% are singletons. The sample comprised peripheral blood. The receptors derive from a woman between 50 and 59 years old with Graves' ophthalmopathy. Each CDR3 is given with its conserved first and last residue. Each record gives: D gene, V gene, clone size, J gene, CDR3 protein, CDR3 DNA. D genes are given only for firm matches. For some rows the clone size is stated as once, few or many, or as a class when expanded; others skip it.

D: NA; V: TRBV29-1; size: many; J: TRBJ2-6; CDR3: CSVAPTSGANVLTF; DNA: TGCAGCGTTGCTCCGACCTCTGGGGCCAACGTCCTGACTTTC
D: NA; V: TRBV5-1; size: many; J: TRBJ1-1; CDR3: CASSLILSPEAFF; DNA: TGCGCCAGCAGCTTGATTCTCTCCCCTGAAGCTTTCTTT
D: NA; V: TRBV19; size: NA; J: TRBJ2-5; CDR3: CASSIEGRGSVTQYF; DNA: TGTGCCAGTAGTATAGAGGGCAGGGGATCCGTGACCCAGTACTTC
D: TRBD1; V: TRBV19; size: many; J: TRBJ2-5; CDR3: CASSIPGQGSRQYF; DNA: TGTGCCAGTAGTATTCCGGGACAGGGGTCCCGTCAGTACTTC
D: NA; V: TRBV6-5; size: many; J: TRBJ1-2; CDR3: CASSYLDTNYGYTF; DNA: TGTGCCAGCAGTTACCTGGACACTAACTATGGCTACACCTTC
D: NA; V: TRBV28; size: once; J: TRBJ2-5; CDR3: CASRPGDRRGETQYF; DNA: TGTGCCAGCAGGCCCGGCGACAGGAGAGGGGAGACCCAGTACTTC
D: TRBD1; V: TRBV30; size: many; J: TRBJ2-5; CDR3: CAWVTGTGGVETQYF; DNA: TGTGCCTGGGTAACCGGGACAGGGGGCGTTGAGACCCAGTACTTC
D: TRBD2; V: TRBV27; size: NA; J: TRBJ2-5; CDR3: CASRGKAGVMETQYF; DNA: TGTGCCAGCAGAGGGAAAGCGGGAGTAATGGAGACCCAGTACTTC
D: NA; V: TRBV11-2; size: many; J: TRBJ1-3; CDR3: CASSLESWGWNTIYF; DNA: TGTGCCAGCAGCTTAGAGAGTTGGGGGTGGAACACCATATATTTT
D: NA; V: TRBV19; size: NA; J: TRBJ1-3; CDR3: CASSIRTVSGNTIYF; DNA: TGTGCCAGTAGTATAAGGACCGTGTCTGGAAACACCATATATTTT
D: TRBD2; V: TRBV5-4; size: NA; J: TRBJ2-6; CDR3: CASSLSTSPISGANVLTF; DNA: TGTGCCAGCAGCTTGTCGACTAGCCCCATCTCTGGGGCCAACGTCCTGACTTTC
D: NA; V: TRBV6-5; size: many; J: TRBJ2-5; CDR3: CASSYPGFQETQYF; DNA: TGTGCCAGCAGTTACCCGGGATTTCAAGAGACCCAGTACTTC
D: NA; V: TRBV30; size: few; J: TRBJ2-2; CDR3: CAWSREALNTGELFF; DNA: TGTGCCTGGAGTCGAGAGGCACTGAACACCGGGGAGCTGTTTTTT
D: NA; V: TRBV12-3/TRBV12-4; size: many; J: TRBJ2-7; CDR3: CASSLPQQEQYF; DNA: TGTGCCAGCAGTCTGCCCCAGCAAGAGCAGTACTTC
D: NA; V: TRBV11-2; size: NA; J: TRBJ1-6; CDR3: CASSSPGDLYSPLHF; DNA: TGTGCCAGCAGCTCCCCGGGGGACCTCTATTCACCCCTCCACTTT
D: NA; V: TRBV25-1; size: many; J: TRBJ1-1; CDR3: CASSEGESTEAFF; DNA: TGTGCCAGCAGTGAGGGCGAGAGCACTGAAGCTTTCTTT
D: TRBD1; V: TRBV6-4; size: many; J: TRBJ2-5; CDR3: CASSAGTGEETQYF; DNA: TGTGCCAGCAGTGCCGGGACAGGGGAAGAGACCCAGTACTTC
D: NA; V: TRBV4-1; size: NA; J: TRBJ1-3; CDR3: CASSQVSSGRSGNTIYF; DNA: TGCGCCAGCAGCCAAGTTTCTTCGGGGAGATCTGGAAACACCATATATTTT
D: NA; V: TRBV5-1; size: NA; J: TRBJ2-6; CDR3: CASSWGPGANVLTF; DNA: TGCGCCAGCAGCTGGGGTCCTGGGGCCAACGTCCTGACTTTC
D: NA; V: TRBV7-2; size: few; J: TRBJ2-1; CDR3: CASSIGSSYNEQFF; DNA: TGTGCCAGCAGTATCGGAAGCTCCTACAATGAGCAGTTCTTC
D: NA; V: TRBV6-1; size: many; J: TRBJ1-1; CDR3: CASGVTEAFF; DNA: TGTGCCAGCGGGGTGACTGAAGCTTTCTTT
D: TRBD2; V: TRBV7-3; size: many; J: TRBJ2-5; CDR3: CASSLTPLGAGGRETQYF; DNA: TGTGCCAGCAGCTTAACCCCTCTGGGAGCGGGAGGCCGAGAGACCCAGTACTTC
D: NA; V: TRBV7-9; size: few; J: TRBJ1-1; CDR3: CASSLDYRENTEAFF; DNA: TGTGCCAGCAGCTTAGATTACAGGGAGAACACTGAAGCTTTCTTT
D: TRBD1; V: TRBV30; size: NA; J: TRBJ2-7; CDR3: CAWSVRQGSPPMF; DNA: TGTGCCTGGAGTGTAAGACAGGGGTCGCCCCCGATGTTC
D: TRBD2; V: TRBV29-1; size: many; J: TRBJ2-5; CDR3: CTVSSGRQTQYF; DNA: TGCACGGTGTCAAGCGGGAGGCAGACCCAGTACTTC
D: NA; V: TRBV19; size: many; J: TRBJ1-2; CDR3: CASSARTAYGYTF; DNA: TGTGCCAGTAGTGCCAGGACAGCCTATGGCTACACCTTC
D: NA; V: TRBV30; size: NA; J: TRBJ1-1; CDR3: CAWTETNTEAFF; DNA: TGTGCCTGGACAGAGACGAACACTGAAGCTTTCTTT
D: NA; V: TRBV7-3; size: many; J: TRBJ1-1; CDR3: CASTLTTGTEAFF; DNA: TGTGCCAGCACCTTGACAACAGGCACTGAAGCTTTCTTT
D: TRBD1; V: TRBV20-1; size: NA; J: TRBJ2-2; CDR3: CSASTGGTGELFF; DNA: TGCAGTGCTTCTACAGGGGGCACCGGGGAGCTGTTTTTT
D: NA; V: TRBV27; size: few; J: TRBJ2-2; CDR3: CASQTGGVTGELFF; DNA: TGTGCCAGCCAAACCGGCGGGGTCACCGGGGAGCTGTTTTTT
D: NA; V: TRBV12-3/TRBV12-4; size: many; J: TRBJ2-6; CDR3: CASNHGSGANVLTF; DNA: TGTGCCAGCAACCACGGGTCTGGGGCCAACGTCCTGACTTTC
D: TRBD1; V: TRBV27; size: many; J: TRBJ1-1; CDR3: CASSFGTANTEAFF; DNA: TGTGCCAGCAGTTTCGGGACAGCGAACACTGAAGCTTTCTTT
D: TRBD1; V: TRBV24-1; size: many; J: TRBJ2-2; CDR3: CATSDYPRTGAFPGELFF; DNA: TGTGCCACCAGTGATTACCCCCGGACAGGGGCTTTTCCCGGGGAGCTGTTTTTT
D: TRBD2; V: TRBV5-1; size: NA; J: TRBJ2-7; CDR3: CASSRTSGSSGGSYEQYF; DNA: TGCGCCAGCAGCCGGACTAGCGGGTCCTCCGGTGGGTCCTACGAGCAGTACTTC
D: NA; V: TRBV15; size: few; J: TRBJ1-1; CDR3: CATSTGNTEAFF; DNA: TGTGCCACCAGCACGGGGAACACTGAAGCTTTCTTT
D: NA; V: TRBV29-1; size: many; J: TRBJ2-7; CDR3: CSVERTQTFYEQYF; DNA: TGCAGCGTTGAAAGGACACAGACTTTCTACGAGCAGTACTTC
D: TRBD1; V: TRBV3-1; size: NA; J: TRBJ2-7; CDR3: CASSRPTGGSEEQYF; DNA: TGTGCCAGCAGCCGCCCTACAGGGGGTTCTGAGGAGCAGTACTTC
D: NA; V: TRBV5-6; size: many; J: TRBJ1-1; CDR3: CASSWSGREAFF; DNA: TGTGCCAGCAGCTGGAGCGGGAGGGAAGCTTTCTTT
D: NA; V: TRBV6-2/TRBV6-3; size: NA; J: TRBJ2-7; CDR3: CASRTGGVGGEQYF; DNA: TGTGCCAGCAGGACCGGTGGGGTCGGGGGCGAGCAGTACTTC
D: NA; V: TRBV5-1; size: few; J: TRBJ2-2; CDR3: CASATEILSGGTGELFF; DNA: TGCGCCAGCGCGACCGAGATACTCTCCGGGGGCACCGGGGAGCTGTTTTTT
D: NA; V: TRBV18; size: NA; J: TRBJ1-3; CDR3: CASTPQGRNTIYF; DNA: TGTGCCAGCACCCCCCAGGGTCGAAACACCATATATTTT
D: NA; V: TRBV19; size: many; J: TRBJ2-7; CDR3: CASRAGPDYEQYF; DNA: TGTGCCAGTAGGGCAGGACCGGACTACGAGCAGTACTTC
D: NA; V: TRBV7-8; size: many; J: TRBJ1-2; CDR3: CASSVGAPDGGYTF; DNA: TGTGCCAGCAGCGTCGGGGCCCCAGATGGTGGCTACACCTTC
D: TRBD1; V: TRBV6-5; size: many; J: TRBJ2-7; CDR3: CASSSRRGNPYEQYF; DNA: TGTGCCAGCAGTTCCCGCAGGGGGAATCCCTACGAGCAGTACTTC
D: TRBD2; V: TRBV7-9; size: NA; J: TRBJ2-5; CDR3: CASSSISGGIQETQYF; DNA: TGTGCCAGCAGCTCAATTTCGGGGGGAATCCAAGAGACCCAGTACTTC
D: NA; V: TRBV6-1; size: many; J: TRBJ2-3; CDR3: CASSSSRAWTQYF; DNA: TGTGCCAGCAGCTCCAGCCGGGCTTGGACGCAGTATTTT